The rows below give T cell receptor beta chains drawn from one sample of a study of technical replicates of blood from a handful of donors. TCRdb's copy holds only in-frame clones and misses some; the assay was immunoSEQ multiplex PCR. The data contain 75,000 to 95,000 clones, just over 90% of them singletons. The sequenced sample was T cells isolated from PBMCs. Receptor source: a human donor in good health. CDR3s include the opening cysteine and the closing phenylalanine or tryptophan. Each record gives: clone size, V gene, J gene, CDR3 protein. Only part of the rows carry a size: once, few, many, or a class if the clone is expanded.

clone size: once
V gene: TRBV14
J gene: TRBJ2-7
CDR3 protein: CASSQWEVGEQYF

clone size: NA
V gene: TRBV2
J gene: TRBJ1-5
CDR3 protein: CASSDGRQPQHF

clone size: NA
V gene: TRBV6-5
J gene: TRBJ1-3
CDR3 protein: CASSRTGISGNTIYF

clone size: NA
V gene: TRBV6-1
J gene: TRBJ2-7
CDR3 protein: CASTSYEQYF

clone size: NA
V gene: TRBV4-1
J gene: TRBJ2-3
CDR3 protein: CASSQGGSLDTQYF

clone size: NA
V gene: TRBV7-9
J gene: TRBJ2-4
CDR3 protein: CASSLVAGGLYF

clone size: few
V gene: TRBV10-3
J gene: TRBJ1-1
CDR3 protein: CAISEGQGGKNTEAFF

clone size: NA
V gene: TRBV5-1
J gene: TRBJ2-1
CDR3 protein: CASTLGTGYNEQFF

clone size: NA
V gene: TRBV7-2
J gene: TRBJ2-2
CDR3 protein: CASSLWTKRGELFF

clone size: NA
V gene: TRBV30
J gene: TRBJ1-2
CDR3 protein: CAWKGRGQKNYGYTF

clone size: NA
V gene: TRBV7-3
J gene: TRBJ2-1
CDR3 protein: CASSSTGRNEQFF